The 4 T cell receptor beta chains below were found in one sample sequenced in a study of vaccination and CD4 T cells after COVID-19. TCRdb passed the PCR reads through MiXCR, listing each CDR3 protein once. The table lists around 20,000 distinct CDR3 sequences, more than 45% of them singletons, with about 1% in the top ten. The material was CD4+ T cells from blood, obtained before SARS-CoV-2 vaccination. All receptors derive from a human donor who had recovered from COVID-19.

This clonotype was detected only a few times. CDR3 coding DNA: TGTGCCTGGAGCATAGGAAGCACAGATACGCAGTATTTT. Protein: CAWSIGSTDTQYF. The chain joins TRBV30 to TRBJ2-3; D gene unclear. In germline, CDR1 is GTSNPN, CDR2 SVGIG (reference sequence). Trimming pared 3 bases from V and 0 bases from J, leaving 7 bases between. There are 13 residues in the CDR3.

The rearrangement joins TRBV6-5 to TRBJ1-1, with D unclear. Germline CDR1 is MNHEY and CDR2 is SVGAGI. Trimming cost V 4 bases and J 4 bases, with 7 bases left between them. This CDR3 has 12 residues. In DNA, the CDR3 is TGTGCCAGCAGTTCGACATCCACTGAAGCTTTCTTT. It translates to CASSSTSTEAFF.

As DNA, the CDR3 is TGCAGTGCCAAGAATACAGCCGGTCAGCCCCAGCATTTT. Its translation: CSAKNTAGQPQHF. This chain connects TRBV20-1 to TRBJ1-5; D not resolved. CDR1 is DFQATT and CDR2 is SNEGSKA in the germline V gene (reference sequence). Trimming cost V 6 bases and J 6 bases, with 15 bases left between them. This CDR3 comprises 13 residues.

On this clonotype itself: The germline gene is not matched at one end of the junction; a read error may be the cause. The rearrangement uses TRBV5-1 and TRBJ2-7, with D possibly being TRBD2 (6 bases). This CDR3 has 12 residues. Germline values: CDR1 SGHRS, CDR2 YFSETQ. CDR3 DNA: TGCGCCAGCAGCTTGGGCGGACACCATGCGGGATTC. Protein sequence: CASSLGGHHAGF.